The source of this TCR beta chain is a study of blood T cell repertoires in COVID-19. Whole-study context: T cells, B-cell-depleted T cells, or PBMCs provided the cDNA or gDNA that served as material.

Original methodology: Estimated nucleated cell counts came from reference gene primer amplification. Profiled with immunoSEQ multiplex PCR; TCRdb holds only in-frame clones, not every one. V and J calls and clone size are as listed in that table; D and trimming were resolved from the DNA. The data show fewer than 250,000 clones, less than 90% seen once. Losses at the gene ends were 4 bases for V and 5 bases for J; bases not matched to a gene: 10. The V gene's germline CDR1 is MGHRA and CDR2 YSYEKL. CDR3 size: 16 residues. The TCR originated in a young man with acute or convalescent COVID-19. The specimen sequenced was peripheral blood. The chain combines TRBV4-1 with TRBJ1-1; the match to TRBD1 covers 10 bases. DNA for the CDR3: TGCGCCAGCAGCCCGTCCCCCGGACAGGGGGGTACTGAAGCTTTCTTT. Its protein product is CASSPSPGQGGTEAFF.